Listed below are T cell receptor beta chains from one sample, sequenced in a study of molecular identifiers for immune sequencing clone quantification. TCRdb re-analysed the PCR reads in MiXCR, keeping a single row per CDR3 protein. Of over 600,000 distinct CDR3 sequences detected, about 20% appear once; the ten largest clones hold roughly 0.85%. The sequencing input was naive CD8+ T cells from blood, with Jurkat cell RNA spiked in. Source of these receptors: a human donor in good health. Some libraries in this study had Jurkat cell RNA spiked in. CDR3s include the opening cysteine and the closing phenylalanine or tryptophan. The D gene is left open where the match is weak. The size entry is marked missing in some rows and otherwise reads once, few, many or a size class.

clone size,V gene,J gene,D gene,CDR3 protein,CDR3 DNA
few,TRBV7-6,TRBJ2-7,.,CASSLGQGKTYEQYF,TGTGCCAGCAGCTTAGGGCAGGGTAAAACCTACGAGCAGTACTTC
many,TRBV5-1,TRBJ2-5,.,CASSWGAGPSQETQYF,TGCGCCAGCAGCTGGGGGGCGGGCCCCTCACAAGAGACCCAGTACTTC
.,TRBV25-1,TRBJ1-5,.,CASSESAANQPQHF,TGTGCCAGCAGTGAATCGGCAGCCAATCAGCCCCAGCATTTT
many,TRBV4-3,TRBJ1-4,.,CASSQDRRGSYEKLFF,TGCGCCAGCAGCCAGGACCGAAGGGGTTCCTATGAAAAACTGTTTTTT
many,TRBV30,TRBJ2-1,.,CAWSVQYNEQFF,TGTGCCTGGAGTGTACAATACAATGAGCAGTTCTTC
few,TRBV9,TRBJ2-1,TRBD2,CASSLTGGESYNEQFF,TGTGCCAGCAGCTTAACCGGGGGGGAGTCCTACAATGAGCAGTTCTTC
many,TRBV6-1,TRBJ2-7,TRBD1,CASTGDRGYEQYF,TGTGCCAGCACCGGCGACAGGGGCTACGAGCAGTACTTC
many,TRBV9,TRBJ2-2,TRBD1,CASSITGDANTGELFF,TGTGCCAGCAGCATTACAGGGGATGCGAACACCGGGGAGCTGTTTTTT
.,TRBV12-3/TRBV12-4,TRBJ2-7,TRBD1,CASRKQGDEQYF,TGTGCCAGCAGAAAGCAGGGGGACGAGCAGTACTTC
.,TRBV2,TRBJ2-1,TRBD1,CARGDRDHNEQFF,TGTGCCAGGGGGGACAGGGACCACAATGAGCAGTTCTTC
.,TRBV13,TRBJ2-3,TRBD2,CASSLGTSGGAFADTQYF,TGTGCCAGCAGCTTGGGGACTAGCGGGGGGGCCTTCGCCGATACGCAGTATTTT
many,TRBV19,TRBJ1-1,.,CASSMSLGYTEAFF,TGTGCCAGTAGTATGAGTCTGGGATACACTGAAGCTTTCTTT
many,TRBV7-2,TRBJ2-1,TRBD1,CASSTRPGQGEREQFF,TGTGCCAGCAGCACCCGTCCGGGACAGGGGGAACGGGAGCAGTTCTTC
few,TRBV7-9,TRBJ1-2,.,CASSLTETDIFYGYTF,TGTGCCAGCAGCTTAACCGAGACAGACATTTTCTATGGCTACACCTTC
few,TRBV6-2/TRBV6-3,TRBJ1-2,.,CASSPRSDYTF,TGTGCCAGCAGTCCACGGTCGGACTACACCTTC
.,TRBV4-3,TRBJ2-3,TRBD1,CASSQDRGLVGGTDTQYF,TGCGCCAGCAGCCAAGATAGGGGGCTCGTGGGAGGCACAGATACGCAGTATTTT
many,TRBV6-6,TRBJ2-7,.,CASQDTSSYEQYF,TGTGCCAGCCAGGATACCAGCTCCTACGAGCAGTACTTC
many,TRBV3-1,TRBJ1-5,.,CASSPGTPNQPQHF,TGTGCCAGCAGCCCGGGGACTCCCAATCAGCCCCAGCATTTT
many,TRBV7-9,TRBJ1-4,.,CASGGPGDEKLFF,TGTGCCAGTGGGGGGCCCGGGGACGAAAAACTGTTTTTT
few,TRBV30,TRBJ1-1,TRBD1,CAWRLLQGTEAFF,TGTGCCTGGAGGCTTCTACAGGGGACTGAAGCTTTCTTT
many,TRBV29-1,TRBJ2-2,.,CSVELAERYTGELFF,TGCAGCGTTGAATTAGCGGAAAGGTACACCGGGGAGCTGTTTTTT
many,TRBV6-5,TRBJ2-7,.,CASNSPAKSSYEQYF,TGTGCCAGCAACTCCCCCGCGAAAAGCTCCTACGAGCAGTACTTC
.,TRBV7-9,TRBJ2-1,.,CASSSLEGVLYNEQFF,TGTGCCAGCAGCTCTCTTGAGGGGGTACTTTACAATGAGCAGTTCTTC
many,TRBV9,TRBJ2-3,TRBD2,CASSVEAGDYHTDTQYF,TGTGCCAGCAGCGTAGAGGCGGGAGACTACCACACAGATACGCAGTATTTT
many,TRBV29-1,TRBJ2-3,.,CSVEGSRATSTDTQYF,TGCAGCGTTGAAGGATCTCGGGCAACAAGCACAGATACGCAGTATTTT
.,TRBV6-2/TRBV6-3,TRBJ2-7,.,CASSFDPRGTTYEQYF,TGTGCCAGCAGTTTTGATCCCCGCGGGACAACCTACGAGCAGTACTTC
.,TRBV5-6,TRBJ1-5,.,CASGLARGSNQPQHF,TGTGCCAGCGGCTTGGCCCGGGGAAGCAATCAGCCCCAGCATTTT
many,TRBV5-6,TRBJ2-3,.,CASSLGALVDTQYF,TGTGCCAGCAGCTTGGGTGCCTTGGTCGATACGCAGTATTTT
.,TRBV4-3,TRBJ2-2,.,CASSQDNGGPTGELFF,TGCGCCAGCAGCCAAGATAACGGGGGACCTACCGGGGAGCTGTTTTTT
many,TRBV12-3/TRBV12-4,TRBJ2-2,.,CASTRLPLELFF,TGTGCCAGCACTCGACTGCCTTTGGAGCTGTTTTTT
many,TRBV30,TRBJ1-1,.,CAWSHSFNTEAFF,TGTGCCTGGAGTCATAGTTTTAACACTGAAGCTTTCTTT
.,TRBV16,TRBJ1-1,.,CASSQSQTGTEAFF,TGTGCCAGCAGCCAATCCCAAACAGGAACTGAAGCTTTCTTT
.,TRBV7-2,TRBJ2-6,.,CASSLAGSGADVLAF,TGTGCCAGCAGCTTAGCCGGCTCTGGGGCCGACGTCCTGGCTTTC
many,TRBV4-3,TRBJ2-3,TRBD2,CASSQSLAGANTDTQYF,TGCGCCAGCAGCCAATCACTAGCGGGGGCCAACACAGATACGCAGTATTTT
many,TRBV28,TRBJ2-2,TRBD1,CASGGQMNTGELFF,TGTGCCAGCGGGGGACAGATGAACACCGGGGAGCTGTTTTTT
.,TRBV4-3,TRBJ1-2,TRBD1,CASSQDRAGGNGYTF,TGCGCCAGCAGCCAAGATCGGGCAGGGGGAAATGGCTACACCTTC
many,TRBV5-1,TRBJ2-5,.,CASSLQGSLGETQYF,TGCGCCAGCAGCTTGCAAGGTAGCCTCGGGGAGACCCAGTACTTC
.,TRBV9,TRBJ2-2,TRBD1,CASSLRDSYTGELSF,TGTGCCAGCAGCTTGAGGGACAGTTACACCGGGGAGCTGTCTTTT
.,TRBV7-9,TRBJ2-1,.,CASSLGPYSHGEQFF,TGTGCCAGCAGCTTAGGGCCTTATAGCCACGGGGAGCAGTTCTTC
few,TRBV20-1,TRBJ2-3,.,CSTHLGGTDTQYF,TGCAGCACACACCTGGGGGGTACAGATACGCAGTATTTT
many,TRBV21-1,TRBJ2-3,.,CASSEKSGQGCTDTQYF,TGTGCCAGCAGCGAAAAGTCCGGACAGGGGTGCACAGATACGCAGTATTTT